Presented here are 9 T cell receptor beta chains from one specimen sequenced in a study of blood T cell repertoires in COVID-19. Profiling relied on immunoSEQ multiplex PCR, and the TCRdb table lists in-frame clones only, not all of them. Among about 260,000 clones, roughly 88% were seen once, and the ten largest hold around 0.7%. Sequences were obtained from peripheral blood. These receptors came from a human donor in a cohort sampled during active COVID-19.

This clone came up once. This sequence joins TRBV9 and TRBJ2-7; D not certain. Between the trimmed V and J ends, which lost 0 bases and 3 bases, there was a span of 10 bases. The length of the CDR3 is 14 residues. Germline CDR1 and CDR2: SGDLS and YYNGEE. The CDR3 nucleotides are TGTGCCAGCAGCGTAGGCGGAGCCCGCTACGAGCAGTACTTC. Translating gives CASSVGGARYEQYF.

This chain joins TRBV5-8 and TRBJ1-2; D may be TRBD1 (6 bases). V was trimmed by 2 bases and J by 8 bases, leaving 19 bases between them. The CDR3 length is 15 residues. Germline CDR1 reads SGHTS; CDR2 reads YDEGEE. CDR3 region: CASSFSRTAPSGYTF. CDR3 nucleotides: TGTGCCAGCAGCTTCTCCCGGACAGCCCCTTCCGGCTACACCTTC.

This clone was seen a single time. The rearrangement links TRBV14 to TRBJ2-7; 10 positions agree with TRBD2. The germline gives CDR1 SGHDN, CDR2 FVKESK. The V and J ends lost 0 bases and 2 bases, in that order; junction bases with no gene match: 1. The CDR3 is 15 residues long. The CDR3 here is CASSQEAGGPYEQYF. The CDR3 nucleotides read TGTGCCAGCAGCCAAGAAGCGGGAGGGCCCTACGAGCAGTACTTC.

V usage is TRBV9 and J usage is TRBJ1-6; a possible D gene is TRBD1 (5 bases). Trimming stripped 2 bases from V and 13 bases from J, with 10 bases between. The V gene's germline CDR1 is SGDLS and CDR2 YYNGEE. The CDR3 contains 12 residues. The CDR3 DNA follows: TGTGCCAGCAGCGTCGACAGCCCCCCCCTCCACTTT. This codes for CASSVDSPPLHF.

This chain links TRBV5-5 with TRBJ2-7, with a possible D match to TRBD2 (6 bases). Between the trimmed V and J ends, which lost 4 bases and 3 bases, there was a span of 17 bases. From germline, CDR1 is SGHKS and CDR2 YYEKEE (reference sequence). The CDR3 is 15 amino acids. CDR3 region: CASSKPDWGVYEQYF. In nucleotides, the CDR3 is TGTGCCAGCAGCAAACCCGACTGGGGGGTCTACGAGCAGTACTTC. Full variable domain (missing parts from reference TRBV5-5 and TRBJ2-7): DAGVTQSPTHLIKTRGQQVTLRCSPISGHKSVSWYQQVLGQGPQFIFQYYEKEERGRGNFPDRFSARQFPNYSSELNVNALLLGDSALYLCASSKPDWGVYEQYFGPGTRLTVT.

This chain connects TRBV3-1 (or the pseudogene TRBV3-2) to TRBJ2-1; the D gene is possibly TRBD1 (6 bases). This CDR3 has 18 amino acids. The V and J ends lost 0 bases and 0 bases respectively, with 15 bases between them. Germline V lookup: CDR1 LGHDT, CDR2 YNNKEL (reference sequence). DNA for the CDR3: TGTGCCAGCAGCCAAGATTACCTGACAGGTTACTCCTACAATGAGCAGTTCTTC. It is translated as CASSQDYLTGYSYNEQFF.

This clone came up a few times. The chain carries TRBV18 and TRBJ1-5; D not certain. The CDR3 consists of 13 residues. With 1 base removed from V and 8 bases from J, the gap between germline ends came to 9 bases. Per germline, CDR1 KGHSH and CDR2 LQKENI. CDR3 sequence (DNA): TGTGCCAGCTCACCACAAGCGGATGAGCCCCAGCATTTT. This encodes CASSPQADEPQHF.

The rearrangement joins TRBV5-1 to TRBJ2-7; 7 positions match TRBD1. The CDR3 contains 14 residues. Looked up from germline, CDR1 is SGHRS and CDR2 is YFSETQ. V lost 4 bases and J lost 4; bases outside the gene matches: 8. CDR3: CASSQDRQRYEQYF. CDR3 DNA sequence: TGCGCCAGCAGCCAGGACAGGCAACGGTACGAGCAGTACTTC.

The V call is TRBV10-3, the J call TRBJ2-1; 11 bases agree with TRBD2. The germline V gene has CDR1 ENHRY and CDR2 SYGVKD. V trimming: 4 bases; J trimming: 8 bases; junction bases outside the gene matches: 4. The CDR3 sequence is 14 residues long. CDR3 sequence: CAISGLAGIYEQFF. The CDR3 DNA is TGTGCCATCAGTGGACTAGCGGGGATATATGAGCAGTTCTTC.